This TCR beta chain was recorded in a study of cytomegalovirus exposure and HLA in healthy donors. About the study: Among the approximately 410 genotyped donors, 81% were placed in the Caucasian-associated ancestry cluster.

This clone was seen a few times. 60 Vbeta and 13 Jbeta primers were used in PCR. The table came from immunoSEQ multiplex PCR; TCRdb's copy has only in-frame clones and leaves some out. The table records 120,000 or so clones, 60% to 80% of them present only once. Germline V gene lookup returns CDR1 SNHLY and CDR2 FYNNEI. Trimming removed 7 bases from V and 0 bases from J; junction bases left unmatched: 8. CDR3 length: 15 residues. The material sequenced was PBMCs. This clonotype was obtained from a woman aged 45-65 years in good health and CMV-seronegative. This sequence joins TRBV2 and TRBJ2-7; 8 bases are a match to TRBD2. The CDR3 reads CASIVGLASSYEQYF. The CDR3 nucleotides read TGTGCCAGCATCGTTGGACTAGCAAGCTCCTACGAGCAGTACTTC. Combining the CDR3 with reference TRBV2 and TRBJ2-7 gives the whole variable domain EPEVTQTPSHQVTQMGQEVILRCVPISNHLYFYWYRQILGQKVEFLVSFYNNEISEKSEIFDDQFSVERPDGSNFTLKIRSTKLEDSAMYFCASIVGLASSYEQYFGPGTRLTVT.